Listed here are 16 T cell receptor beta chains from one sample, sequenced in a study of CD8 T cells in ankylosing spondylitis. TCRdb redid the calling of the 5' RACE reads with MiXCR, one entry per CDR3 protein. Of under 400,000 distinct CDR3 sequences in the sample, around 10% were seen once. Sequencing input: blood, either unsorted or a sorted T cell fraction (not recorded which). The receptors were sampled from a female donor with ankylosing spondylitis or in good health (not recorded which).

This clonotype came up many times. The rearrangement joins TRBV28 to TRBJ2-5; D remains ambiguous. The V end was cut by 4 bases, the J end by 0 bases, with 12 bases between. Germline V CDR1 and CDR2: MDHEN, SYDVKM. The length of the CDR3 is 15 residues. The CDR3 DNA reads as TGTGCCAGCAGTTCGAACAGCCAGTACCAAGAGACCCAGTACTTC. It is translated as CASSSNSQYQETQYF.

On this clonotype: Possible read error: a much larger clone is one base away. The CDR3 region has the DNA TGTGCCAGCAGCTTTGGTGCAGGGGGCGTTTATGAGCAGTTCTTC. Translation: CASSFGAGGVYEQFF. The chain uses TRBV7-9 and TRBJ2-1, with 8 bases aligning to TRBD1. Trimming removed 3 bases from V and 8 bases from J; junction bases left unmatched: 9. The CDR3 sequence is 15 residues long. CDR1 is SEHNR, CDR2 FQNEAQ, per germline (reference sequence).

The sample holds many counts of this clonotype. The chain recombines TRBV4-2 with TRBJ1-2; D may be TRBD1 (5 bases). The CDR3 extends over 16 amino acids. CDR1 is LGHNA, CDR2 YNFKEQ, per germline. V was clipped by 0 bases and J by 1 base, with 12 bases between them. The CDR3 nucleotides are TGTGCCAGCAGCCAAGAAGGGGTGGGGAATAACTATGGCTACACCTTC. Residues: CASSQEGVGNNYGYTF.

This clonotype was counted ten times or more. The V gene is TRBV7-2, the J gene TRBJ1-6, with 10 bases aligning to TRBD1. V shed 3 bases and J 10 bases; nucleotides not matched to a gene: 6. This CDR3 comprises 15 residues. Germline loops: CDR1 SGHTA, CDR2 FQGNSA. In nucleotides, the CDR3 is TGTGCCAGCAGCTTGTGGGGACAGGGGTTGTCACCCCTCCACTTT. Protein product: CASSLWGQGLSPLHF. The complete variable domain, with remaining parts taken from reference TRBV7-2 and TRBJ1-6, reads GAGVSQSPSNKVTEKGKDVELRCDPISGHTALYWYRQSLGQGLEFLIYFQGNSAPDKSGLPSDRFSAERTGGSVSTLTIQRTQQEDSAVYLCASSLWGQGLSPLHFGNGTRLTVT.

The chain links TRBV15 to TRBJ2-6; D is undetermined. The germline V gene has CDR1 LNHNV and CDR2 YYDKDF (reference sequence). CDR3 length: 15 amino acids. Trimming stripped 5 bases from V and 3 bases from J, with 11 bases between. The CDR3 spells CATSSWMGGANVLTF. The CDR3 nucleotides read TGTGCCACCAGCTCCTGGATGGGTGGGGCCAACGTCCTGACTTTC.

The table lists this clonotype with many counts. The V and J genes are TRBV12-3 or TRBV12-4 and TRBJ1-2; weak D call: TRBD1 (6 bases). V was trimmed by 4 bases and J by 2 bases, leaving 8 bases between them. The CDR3 is made up of 13 amino acids. DNA of the CDR3: TGTGCCAGCAGTTCGGACAGAAACTATGGCTACACCTTC. This translates into CASSSDRNYGYTF.

This chain connects TRBV6-6 to TRBJ1-1; D is ambiguous. Trimming took 0 bases from V and 7 from J, leaving 9 bases between them. Per the germline V gene, CDR1 is MNHNY and CDR2 is SVGAGI (reference sequence). The CDR3 runs 13 residues. CDR3 coding DNA: TGTGCCAGCAGTTACTCGAGGCACGGTGAAGCTTTCTTT. Translated: CASSYSRHGEAFF.

The table lists this clonotype with many counts. The chain has TRBV2 and TRBJ2-7, with D maybe TRBD1 (5 bases). This CDR3 has 18 amino acids. Per the germline V gene, CDR1 is SNHLY and CDR2 is FYNNEI. V lost 2 bases and J 2 bases, leaving 22 bases between the germline ends. The CDR3 region has the DNA TGTGCCAGCAGTGAACGAATTGGGGCTCCAAAGGGCACCTACGAGCAGTACTTC. It is translated as CASSERIGAPKGTYEQYF.

This clonotype has only a few counts. DNA of the CDR3: TGTGCCACCAGCAGAGCCATTAGGACAGGGGGCCTTACCGGGGAGCTGTTTTTT. Its translation is CATSRAIRTGGLTGELFF. The rearrangement links TRBV15 to TRBJ2-2, with 11 bases identical to TRBD1. This CDR3 contains 18 residues. Germline CDR1 reads LNHNV; CDR2 reads YYDKDF (reference sequence). V trimming: 1 base; J trimming: 5 bases; junction bases outside the gene matches: 9.

Ten or more counts support this clonotype. This chain connects TRBV6-1 to TRBJ1-1; a possible D gene is TRBD1 (6 bases). This CDR3 is 13 amino acids long. V was trimmed by 6 bases and J by 4 bases, leaving 12 bases between them. Germline V gene sequence: CDR1 MNHNS, CDR2 SASEGT. DNA of the CDR3: TGTGCCAGCAGGCGAGGGGGGGGCACTGAAGCTTTCTTT. It specifies CASRRGGGTEAFF.

The table lists this clonotype with many counts. The rearrangement links TRBV20-1 to TRBJ2-1, with 7 bases that match TRBD2. Germline lookup yields CDR1 DFQATT and CDR2 SNEGSKA (reference sequence). The CDR3 length is 16 residues. Trimming at V came to 1 base and at J to 1 base, leaving 7 bases not matched to a gene. CDR3 sequence: CSARGGSGVSYNEQFF. For the CDR3, the DNA is TGCAGTGCTAGAGGGGGGAGCGGGGTATCCTACAATGAGCAGTTCTTC.

Regarding this clonotype: Being one base from a much bigger clone, this may be a read error. The chain has TRBV20-1 and TRBJ2-7; TRBD1 aligns across 8 bases. CDR1 is DFQATT and CDR2 is SNEGSKA in the germline V gene (reference sequence). The CDR3 extends over 13 amino acids. DNA for the CDR3: TGCAGTGCTAGTGCCAGGGGGCTCAACGAGCATTACTTC. Amino acids: CSASARGLNEHYF.

This clonotype has at least ten counts. The J gene is TRBJ2-2, the V gene TRBV5-1; 7 bases match TRBD2. CDR3 length: 14 amino acids. Trimming removed 10 bases from V and 0 bases from J; junction bases left unmatched: 6. CDR1 is SGHRS and CDR2 is YFSETQ in the germline V gene. CDR3 protein: CAVREFANTGELFF. CDR3 coding DNA: TGCGCCGTGCGGGAGTTCGCGAACACCGGGGAGCTGTTTTTT.

The sample holds a few counts of this clonotype. This chain links TRBV12-3 or TRBV12-4 with TRBJ2-5; 11 bases match TRBD2. Trimming cost V 5 bases and J 4 bases; bases outside gene matches: 9. This CDR3 spans 16 amino acids. Here the CDR3 reads CASSPGVAGGLETQYF. In DNA form, the CDR3 reads TGTGCCAGCAGTCCCGGGGTAGCGGGAGGGTTAGAGACCCAGTACTTC.

At least ten counts were recorded for this clonotype. The chain has TRBV6-2 or TRBV6-3 and TRBJ2-1, with TRBD2 matching over 7 bases. The J segment lost 0 bases and the V segment lost 6 bases, leaving 5 bases of the junction unmatched. Germline V gene sequence: CDR1 MNHEY, CDR2 SVGEGT. This CDR3 has 15 amino acids. The CDR3 bases are TGTGCCAGCAGGGGAGCGGGGAGCTCCTACAATGAGCAGTTCTTC. This gives the protein CASRGAGSSYNEQFF.

This clonotype was seen only a few times. The V and J genes are TRBV6-1 and TRBJ1-5; 9 bases are shared with TRBD1. V was pared by 5 bases and J by 2 bases, with 13 bases of the junction left unmatched. Per germline, CDR1 MNHNS and CDR2 SASEGT. The CDR3 is made up of 18 amino acids. The CDR3 sequence is CASSRQALRDRGNQPQHF. In DNA form, the CDR3 reads TGTGCCAGCAGTCGTCAGGCTCTCCGGGACAGGGGCAATCAGCCCCAGCATTTT.